A selection of T cell receptor beta chains follows, all from one sample in a study of spatial heterogeneity in lung cancer. From the 5' RACE reads, TCRdb called clonotypes with MiXCR, one entry per CDR3 protein. The repertoire has tens of thousands of distinct CDR3 sequences, roughly 13% of them found once; the top ten carry 3.5% to 5.5%. The sample in question was PBMCs, obtained at surgery. The source is a male donor with early-stage non-small cell lung cancer. The CDR3 runs from the conserved cysteine through the conserved F or W. Fields, in order: clone size, D gene, CDR3 length, J gene, V gene, CDR3 DNA, CDR3 protein. D genes are given only for firm matches. Where a row states a size, it is once, few, many or the class of an expanded clone; other rows omit it.

clone size: -; D gene: TRBD1; CDR3 length: 13; J gene: TRBJ2-7; V gene: TRBV28; CDR3 DNA: TGTGCCAGCAACCGGGACAGTTTCGACGAGCAGTACTTC; CDR3 protein: CASNRDSFDEQYF
clone size: -; D gene: -; CDR3 length: 15; J gene: TRBJ1-5; V gene: TRBV3-1; CDR3 DNA: TGTGCCAGCAGCCAAGGGGGGGCAGGCAATCAGCCCCAGCATTTT; CDR3 protein: CASSQGGAGNQPQHF
clone size: few; D gene: -; CDR3 length: 15; J gene: TRBJ2-3; V gene: TRBV7-2; CDR3 DNA: TGTGCCAGCAGCTTATACGTGGGGGGGCCAGATACGCAGTATTTT; CDR3 protein: CASSLYVGGPDTQYF
clone size: -; D gene: -; CDR3 length: 13; J gene: TRBJ2-3; V gene: TRBV5-1; CDR3 DNA: TGCGCCAGCAGCTTGGAATTTGCAGATACGCAGTATTTT; CDR3 protein: CASSLEFADTQYF
clone size: -; D gene: -; CDR3 length: 16; J gene: TRBJ2-1; V gene: TRBV14; CDR3 DNA: TGTGCCAGCAGCCAAGATCGAGGGACTGTCTACAATGAGAAGTTCTTC; CDR3 protein: CASSQDRGTVYNEKFF
clone size: -; D gene: -; CDR3 length: 12; J gene: TRBJ2-4; V gene: TRBV15; CDR3 DNA: TGTGCCACCAGCAGAGACCGGGACGGTCAGTACTTC; CDR3 protein: CATSRDRDGQYF
clone size: -; D gene: TRBD1; CDR3 length: 17; J gene: TRBJ1-5; V gene: TRBV5-1; CDR3 DNA: TGCGCCAGCAGCTCTGGACAGGTAGAGGATAGCAATCAGCCCCAGCATTTT; CDR3 protein: CASSSGQVEDSNQPQHF
clone size: -; D gene: TRBD1; CDR3 length: 14; J gene: TRBJ2-2; V gene: TRBV2; CDR3 DNA: TGTGCCGTTTTACAGGGGGCTTATGTCGGGGAGCTGTTTTTT; CDR3 protein: CAVLQGAYVGELFF
clone size: -; D gene: -; CDR3 length: 13; J gene: TRBJ1-2; V gene: TRBV12-3/TRBV12-4; CDR3 DNA: TGTGCCAGCAGTGACTGGCGTTCCGGAGGCTACACCTTC; CDR3 protein: CASSDWRSGGYTF
clone size: few; D gene: -; CDR3 length: 12; J gene: TRBJ1-1; V gene: TRBV24-1; CDR3 DNA: TGTGCCACCAGTGATATAGGTACTGAAGCTTTCTTT; CDR3 protein: CATSDIGTEAFF
clone size: -; D gene: -; CDR3 length: 16; J gene: TRBJ2-2; V gene: TRBV7-3; CDR3 DNA: TGTGCCAGCAGCCGTTACGGGACTCTCAATCCCGGGGAGCTGTTTTTT; CDR3 protein: CASSRYGTLNPGELFF
clone size: few; D gene: -; CDR3 length: 17; J gene: TRBJ2-1; V gene: TRBV12-1; CDR3 DNA: TGTGCCAGCAGGTGCCCCAGGGTTCCCCCCTCCTACAATGAGCAGTTCTTC; CDR3 protein: CASRCPRVPPSYNEQFF
clone size: few; D gene: -; CDR3 length: 15; J gene: TRBJ1-5; V gene: TRBV5-8; CDR3 DNA: TGTGCCAGCAGCTTGGCCCCCATACCCAATCAGCCCCAGCATTTT; CDR3 protein: CASSLAPIPNQPQHF
clone size: few; D gene: TRBD2; CDR3 length: 15; J gene: TRBJ2-1; V gene: TRBV5-1; CDR3 DNA: TGCGCCAGCAGCTTGGCAGCGGGAGCTTACAATGAGCAGTTCTTC; CDR3 protein: CASSLAAGAYNEQFF
clone size: few; D gene: -; CDR3 length: 14; J gene: TRBJ2-2; V gene: TRBV11-3; CDR3 DNA: TGTGCCAGCAGATCCGGGATCAGGACCGGGGAGCTGTTTTTT; CDR3 protein: CASRSGIRTGELFF
clone size: few; D gene: -; CDR3 length: 17; J gene: TRBJ1-1; V gene: TRBV18; CDR3 DNA: TGTGCCAGCTCACCCCGAGAGGCGGGGCTGGTTAACACTGAAGCTTTCTTT; CDR3 protein: CASSPREAGLVNTEAFF
clone size: many; D gene: -; CDR3 length: 13; J gene: TRBJ2-2; V gene: TRBV3-1; CDR3 DNA: TGTGCCAGCAGCCAAGGGAGGGCCGGGGAGCTGTTTTTT; CDR3 protein: CASSQGRAGELFF
clone size: many; D gene: -; CDR3 length: 16; J gene: TRBJ1-5; V gene: TRBV7-2; CDR3 DNA: TGTGCCAGCAGCTTAAGTTCCACCCCTAGCAATCAGCCCCAGCATTTT; CDR3 protein: CASSLSSTPSNQPQHF
clone size: -; D gene: TRBD1; CDR3 length: 15; J gene: TRBJ2-7; V gene: TRBV5-1; CDR3 DNA: TGCGCCAGCAGCTTGAGTCAGGGGGTAGGTTACGAGCAGTACTTC; CDR3 protein: CASSLSQGVGYEQYF
clone size: -; D gene: TRBD2; CDR3 length: 16; J gene: TRBJ2-2; V gene: TRBV11-2; CDR3 DNA: TGTGCCAGCAGCGTTACTAGCGGGGGGGCTCCCGGGGAGCTGTTTTTT; CDR3 protein: CASSVTSGGAPGELFF
clone size: few; D gene: -; CDR3 length: 16; J gene: TRBJ1-3; V gene: TRBV20-1; CDR3 DNA: TGCAGTGCTAGAGCGGGAACAGCTTTCGCTGGAAACACCATATATTTT; CDR3 protein: CSARAGTAFAGNTIYF
clone size: many; D gene: -; CDR3 length: 15; J gene: TRBJ1-5; V gene: TRBV19; CDR3 DNA: TGTGCCAGTAGTTTGGGGGACGTTGGCAATCAGCCCCAGCATTTT; CDR3 protein: CASSLGDVGNQPQHF
clone size: -; D gene: -; CDR3 length: 14; J gene: TRBJ1-1; V gene: TRBV29-1; CDR3 DNA: TGCAGCGCTGGGACTCCCTTAGGGAGCACTGAAGCTTTCTTT; CDR3 protein: CSAGTPLGSTEAFF
clone size: many; D gene: -; CDR3 length: 14; J gene: TRBJ1-6; V gene: TRBV6-2/TRBV6-3; CDR3 DNA: TGTGCCAGCAGCTATTTCGCCAGGGACTCACCCCTCCACTTT; CDR3 protein: CASSYFARDSPLHF
clone size: -; D gene: -; CDR3 length: 15; J gene: TRBJ1-5; V gene: TRBV24-1; CDR3 DNA: TGTGCCACCAGTGAGGCCGGGAAGGAGGGGCAGCCCCAGCATTTT; CDR3 protein: CATSEAGKEGQPQHF
clone size: -; D gene: -; CDR3 length: 14; J gene: TRBJ1-1; V gene: TRBV10-3; CDR3 DNA: TGTGCCATCAGACGGACAGCCATGAACACTGAAGCTTTCTTT; CDR3 protein: CAIRRTAMNTEAFF
clone size: many; D gene: TRBD1; CDR3 length: 16; J gene: TRBJ2-5; V gene: TRBV7-9; CDR3 DNA: TGTGCCAGCAGCGTTGGGACAGGTCGCCACCAAGAGACCCAGTACTTC; CDR3 protein: CASSVGTGRHQETQYF
clone size: many; D gene: TRBD1; CDR3 length: 16; J gene: TRBJ1-5; V gene: TRBV20-1; CDR3 DNA: TGCAGTGCCACCCGTGGGGACAGTTATAGCAATCAGCCCCAGCATTTT; CDR3 protein: CSATRGDSYSNQPQHF
clone size: -; D gene: TRBD2; CDR3 length: 16; J gene: TRBJ2-2; V gene: TRBV7-9; CDR3 DNA: TGTGCCAGCAGCTTAAGACTAGCGGGGGGCACCGGGGAGCTGTTTTTT; CDR3 protein: CASSLRLAGGTGELFF
clone size: few; D gene: TRBD1; CDR3 length: 12; J gene: TRBJ1-3; V gene: TRBV29-1; CDR3 DNA: TGCGGGTTGACAGGGAGTGGAAACACCATATATTTT; CDR3 protein: CGLTGSGNTIYF
clone size: few; D gene: -; CDR3 length: 13; J gene: TRBJ1-1; V gene: TRBV12-3/TRBV12-4; CDR3 DNA: TGTGCCAGCACCGAAGGCCGTAACACTGAAGCTTTCTTT; CDR3 protein: CASTEGRNTEAFF
clone size: -; D gene: -; CDR3 length: 12; J gene: TRBJ2-1; V gene: TRBV18; CDR3 DNA: TGTGCCAGCTCAGGCCGCTACAATGAGCAGTTCTTC; CDR3 protein: CASSGRYNEQFF
clone size: many; D gene: -; CDR3 length: 14; J gene: TRBJ1-1; V gene: TRBV5-1; CDR3 DNA: TGCGCCAGCAGCTTATCTGCAGGGGAGACTGAAGCTTTCTTT; CDR3 protein: CASSLSAGETEAFF
clone size: -; D gene: TRBD1; CDR3 length: 13; J gene: TRBJ2-7; V gene: TRBV7-9; CDR3 DNA: TGTGCCAGCAGTCGGACAGGAACCTACGAGCAGTACTTC; CDR3 protein: CASSRTGTYEQYF
clone size: few; D gene: TRBD1; CDR3 length: 19; J gene: TRBJ1-5; V gene: TRBV20-1; CDR3 DNA: TGCAGTGCCAACCCATCCGGGACAGGGGGATCTTATAGCAATCAGCCCCAGCATTTT; CDR3 protein: CSANPSGTGGSYSNQPQHF
clone size: -; D gene: -; CDR3 length: 16; J gene: TRBJ1-1; V gene: TRBV25-1; CDR3 DNA: TGTGCCAGCAGTGAATCGACGTCCACTCTGAACACTGAAGCTTTCTTT; CDR3 protein: CASSESTSTLNTEAFF
clone size: -; D gene: -; CDR3 length: 13; J gene: TRBJ2-1; V gene: TRBV9; CDR3 DNA: TGTGCCAGCAGCCTTTCCCGGGGCGGTGAGCAGTTCTTC; CDR3 protein: CASSLSRGGEQFF
clone size: many; D gene: TRBD2; CDR3 length: 17; J gene: TRBJ2-1; V gene: TRBV7-9; CDR3 DNA: TGTGCCAGCAGCTTAGGGGCTAGCGGGGCTCTCTACAATGAGCAGTTCTTC; CDR3 protein: CASSLGASGALYNEQFF
clone size: -; D gene: -; CDR3 length: 13; J gene: TRBJ2-5; V gene: TRBV15; CDR3 DNA: TGTGCCACCAGCTGGACTTACCAAGAGACCCAGTACTTC; CDR3 protein: CATSWTYQETQYF
clone size: -; D gene: TRBD1; CDR3 length: 14; J gene: TRBJ2-4; V gene: TRBV5-1; CDR3 DNA: TGCGACAGCAGCCCCGGGACAGCAAGTAACATTCAGTACTTC; CDR3 protein: CDSSPGTASNIQYF
clone size: -; D gene: TRBD2; CDR3 length: 15; J gene: TRBJ2-7; V gene: TRBV5-1; CDR3 DNA: TGCGCCAGCAGCTCCCTCGAGCGGGGGGACTACGAGCAGTACTTC; CDR3 protein: CASSSLERGDYEQYF
clone size: -; D gene: -; CDR3 length: 13; J gene: TRBJ1-1; V gene: TRBV6-5; CDR3 DNA: TGTGCCACCCACCTCCTAGCGAACACTGAAGCTTTCTTT; CDR3 protein: CATHLLANTEAFF
clone size: many; D gene: TRBD1; CDR3 length: 15; J gene: TRBJ1-4; V gene: TRBV7-9; CDR3 DNA: TGTGCCAGCAGCCCGACAGGGTCAACTAATGAAAAACTGTTTTTT; CDR3 protein: CASSPTGSTNEKLFF
clone size: many; D gene: -; CDR3 length: 12; J gene: TRBJ1-1; V gene: TRBV30; CDR3 DNA: TGTGCCTGCACAGGACCGAACACTGAAGCTTTCTTT; CDR3 protein: CACTGPNTEAFF
clone size: -; D gene: -; CDR3 length: 15; J gene: TRBJ1-1; V gene: TRBV11-2; CDR3 DNA: TGTGCCAGCAGCTTATCCCCCAGGGAGGACACTGAAGCTTTCTTT; CDR3 protein: CASSLSPREDTEAFF
clone size: few; D gene: -; CDR3 length: 13; J gene: TRBJ2-5; V gene: TRBV7-8; CDR3 DNA: TGTGCCAGCAGCTTAGGGTACCAAGAGACCCAGTACTTC; CDR3 protein: CASSLGYQETQYF
clone size: many; D gene: -; CDR3 length: 15; J gene: TRBJ1-1; V gene: TRBV15; CDR3 DNA: TGTGCCACCAGCAGGACCTTGGGGGATAACACTGAAGCTTTCTTT; CDR3 protein: CATSRTLGDNTEAFF
clone size: few; D gene: -; CDR3 length: 11; J gene: TRBJ2-7; V gene: TRBV20-1; CDR3 DNA: TGCAGTGCTAGTACAGGGAACGAGCAGTACTTC; CDR3 protein: CSASTGNEQYF
clone size: many; D gene: TRBD2; CDR3 length: 16; J gene: TRBJ2-1; V gene: TRBV20-1; CDR3 DNA: TGCAGTGCTAGAGTCATAGCGGGGGGGGTTTACAATGAGCAGTTCTTC; CDR3 protein: CSARVIAGGVYNEQFF
clone size: few; D gene: -; CDR3 length: 16; J gene: TRBJ2-7; V gene: TRBV7-2; CDR3 DNA: TGTGCCAGCAGCCCCAGGACAGGGAGGGGGCTTTGGGAGCAGTACTTC; CDR3 protein: CASSPRTGRGLWEQYF
clone size: few; D gene: TRBD1; CDR3 length: 13; J gene: TRBJ1-2; V gene: TRBV2; CDR3 DNA: TGTGCCAGCGTTGGACAGGGCGTATATGGCTACACCTTC; CDR3 protein: CASVGQGVYGYTF
clone size: -; D gene: TRBD2; CDR3 length: 16; J gene: TRBJ2-5; V gene: TRBV7-2; CDR3 DNA: TGTGCCAGCAGCTTAGATCCCGCGGGGGTCCAAGAGACCCAGTACTTC; CDR3 protein: CASSLDPAGVQETQYF
clone size: few; D gene: TRBD2; CDR3 length: 13; J gene: TRBJ2-1; V gene: TRBV29-1; CDR3 DNA: TGCAGCGCCCCGGGACTAGCGGGAAGTGAGCAGTTCTTC; CDR3 protein: CSAPGLAGSEQFF
clone size: -; D gene: TRBD1; CDR3 length: 17; J gene: TRBJ2-3; V gene: TRBV6-6; CDR3 DNA: TGTGCCAGCAGTTACACCTGGACAGGGGAGGGGACAGATACGCAGTATTTT; CDR3 protein: CASSYTWTGEGTDTQYF
clone size: few; D gene: -; CDR3 length: 14; J gene: TRBJ1-5; V gene: TRBV6-1; CDR3 DNA: TGTGCCAGCCGGAACATTTATAGCAATCAGCCCCAGCATTTT; CDR3 protein: CASRNIYSNQPQHF